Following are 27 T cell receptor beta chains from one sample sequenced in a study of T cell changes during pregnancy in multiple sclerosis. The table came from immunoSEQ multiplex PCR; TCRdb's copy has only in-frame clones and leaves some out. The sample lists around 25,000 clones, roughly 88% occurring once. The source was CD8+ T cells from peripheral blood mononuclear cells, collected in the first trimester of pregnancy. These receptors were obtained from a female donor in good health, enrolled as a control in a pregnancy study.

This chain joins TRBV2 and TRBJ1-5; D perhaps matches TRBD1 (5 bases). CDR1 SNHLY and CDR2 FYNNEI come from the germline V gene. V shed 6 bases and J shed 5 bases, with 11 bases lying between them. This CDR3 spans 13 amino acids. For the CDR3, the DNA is TGTGCCAGCAGAGCTACAGGTGATCAGCCCCAGCATTTT. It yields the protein CASRATGDQPQHF.

In nucleotides, the CDR3 is TGTGCCAGCAGCGGGGGCCGAGACACTGAAGCTTTCTTT. Protein: CASSGGRDTEAFF. The chain employs TRBV9 and TRBJ1-1, with D possibly being TRBD1 (5 bases). V dropped 3 bases and J dropped 3 bases, with 9 bases sitting between them. Germline CDR1 reads SGDLS; CDR2 reads YYNGEE. The CDR3 is made up of 13 amino acids.

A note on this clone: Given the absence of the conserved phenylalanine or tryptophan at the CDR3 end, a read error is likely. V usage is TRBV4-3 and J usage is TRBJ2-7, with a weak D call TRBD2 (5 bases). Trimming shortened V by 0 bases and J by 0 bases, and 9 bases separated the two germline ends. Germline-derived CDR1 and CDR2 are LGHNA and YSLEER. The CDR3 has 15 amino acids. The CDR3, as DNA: TGCGCCAGCAGCCAAGATGAGGGAATCTCCTACGAGCAGTACCTC. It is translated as CASSQDEGISYEQYL.

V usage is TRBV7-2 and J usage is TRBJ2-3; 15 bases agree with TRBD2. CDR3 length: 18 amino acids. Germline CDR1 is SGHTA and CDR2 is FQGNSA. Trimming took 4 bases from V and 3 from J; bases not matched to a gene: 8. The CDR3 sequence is CASSWTSGGAGPTDTQYF. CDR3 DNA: TGTGCCAGCAGCTGGACTAGCGGGGGGGCTGGGCCGACAGATACGCAGTATTTT.

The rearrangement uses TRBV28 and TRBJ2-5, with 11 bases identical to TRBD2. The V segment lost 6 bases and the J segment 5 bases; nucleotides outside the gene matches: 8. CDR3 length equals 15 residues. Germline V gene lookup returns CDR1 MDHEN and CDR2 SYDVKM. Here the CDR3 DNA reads TGTGCCAGCAGCTTTCTAGCGGGGGGCCAGGAGACCCAGTACTTC. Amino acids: CASSFLAGGQETQYF.

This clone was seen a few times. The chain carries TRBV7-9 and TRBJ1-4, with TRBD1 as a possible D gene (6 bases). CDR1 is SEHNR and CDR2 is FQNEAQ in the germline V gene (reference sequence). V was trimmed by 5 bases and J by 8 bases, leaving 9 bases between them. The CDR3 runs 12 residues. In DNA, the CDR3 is TGTGCCAGCAGCCGGGACAAAGAAAAACTGTTTTTT. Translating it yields CASSRDKEKLFF.

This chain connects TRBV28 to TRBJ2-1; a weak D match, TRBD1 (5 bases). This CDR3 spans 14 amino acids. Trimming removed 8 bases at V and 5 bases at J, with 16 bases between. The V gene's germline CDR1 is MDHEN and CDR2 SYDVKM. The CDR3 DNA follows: TGTGCCAGCCTAACCCTCACAGGAGACAATGAGCAGTTCTTC. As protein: CASLTLTGDNEQFF.

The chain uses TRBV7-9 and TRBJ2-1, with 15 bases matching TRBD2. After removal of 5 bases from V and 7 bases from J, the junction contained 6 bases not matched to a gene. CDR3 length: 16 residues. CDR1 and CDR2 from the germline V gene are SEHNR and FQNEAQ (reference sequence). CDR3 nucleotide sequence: TGTGCCAGCAGCCCCGGGACTAGCGGGGGGAGGAATGAGCAGTTCTTC. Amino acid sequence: CASSPGTSGGRNEQFF.

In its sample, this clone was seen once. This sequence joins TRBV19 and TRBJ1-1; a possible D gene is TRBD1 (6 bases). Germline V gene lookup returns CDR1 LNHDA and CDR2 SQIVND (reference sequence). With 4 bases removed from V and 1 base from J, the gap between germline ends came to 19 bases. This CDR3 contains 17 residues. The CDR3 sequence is CASSTLRQGLRNTEAFF. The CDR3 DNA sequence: TGTGCCAGTAGTACCCTGAGGCAGGGGTTGAGGAACACTGAAGCTTTCTTT.

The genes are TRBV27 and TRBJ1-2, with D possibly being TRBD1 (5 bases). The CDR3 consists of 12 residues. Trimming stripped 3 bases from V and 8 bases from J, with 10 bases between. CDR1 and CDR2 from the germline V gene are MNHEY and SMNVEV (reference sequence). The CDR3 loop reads CASSFGGRGYTF. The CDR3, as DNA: TGTGCCAGCAGTTTCGGGGGGAGAGGCTACACCTTC.

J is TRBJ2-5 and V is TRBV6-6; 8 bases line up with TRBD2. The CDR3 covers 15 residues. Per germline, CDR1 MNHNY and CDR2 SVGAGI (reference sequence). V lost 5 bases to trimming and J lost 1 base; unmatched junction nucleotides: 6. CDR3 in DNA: TGTGCCAGCAGTCTAATAGCGGGGACCCAAGAGACCCAGTACTTC. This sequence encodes CASSLIAGTQETQYF.

The CDR3 nucleotides read TGTGCCAGCAGCCAGAACAGGGGAGCTAACTATGGCTACACCTTC. Translation: CASSQNRGANYGYTF. The chain joins TRBV7-9 to TRBJ1-2; 7 bases map to TRBD1. The V segment lost 5 bases and the J segment 0 bases; nucleotides outside the gene matches: 6. The CDR3 totals 15 residues. The germline V gene has CDR1 SEHNR and CDR2 FQNEAQ (reference sequence).

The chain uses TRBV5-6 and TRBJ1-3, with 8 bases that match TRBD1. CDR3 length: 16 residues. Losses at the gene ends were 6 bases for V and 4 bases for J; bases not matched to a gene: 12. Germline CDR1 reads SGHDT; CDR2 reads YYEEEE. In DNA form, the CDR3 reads TGTGCCAGCACACCCCTCTACCGGACAGGGGGAAACACCATATATTTT. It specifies CASTPLYRTGGNTIYF.

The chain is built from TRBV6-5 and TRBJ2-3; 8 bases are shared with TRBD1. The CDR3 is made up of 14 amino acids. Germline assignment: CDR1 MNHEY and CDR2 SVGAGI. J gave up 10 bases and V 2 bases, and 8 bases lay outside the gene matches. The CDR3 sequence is CASSYAPDRGAQYF. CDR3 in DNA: TGTGCCAGCAGTTACGCCCCCGACAGGGGCGCGCAGTATTTT.

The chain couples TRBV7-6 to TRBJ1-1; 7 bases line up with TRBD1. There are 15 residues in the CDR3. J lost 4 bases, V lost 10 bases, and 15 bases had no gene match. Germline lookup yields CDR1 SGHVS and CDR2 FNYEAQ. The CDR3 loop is CATENRQGGSTEAFF. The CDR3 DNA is TGTGCCACCGAAAACCGACAGGGTGGGAGCACTGAAGCTTTCTTT.

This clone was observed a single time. CDR3: CASSTGGGGHSYEQYF. The CDR3 DNA sequence: TGTGCCAGTAGTACAGGCGGCGGGGGGCACTCCTACGAGCAGTACTTC. J is TRBJ2-7 and V is TRBV19, with 8 positions matching TRBD2. CDR1 and CDR2 from the germline V gene are LNHDA and SQIVND (reference sequence). After removal of 4 bases from V and 0 bases from J, the junction contained 8 bases not matched to a gene. The CDR3 length is 16 residues.

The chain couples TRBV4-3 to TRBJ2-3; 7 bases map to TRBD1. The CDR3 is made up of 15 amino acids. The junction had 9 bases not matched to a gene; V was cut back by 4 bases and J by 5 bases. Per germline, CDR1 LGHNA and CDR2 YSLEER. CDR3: CASSPRQGARDTQYF. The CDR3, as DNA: TGCGCCAGCAGCCCACGACAGGGAGCAAGAGATACGCAGTATTTT.

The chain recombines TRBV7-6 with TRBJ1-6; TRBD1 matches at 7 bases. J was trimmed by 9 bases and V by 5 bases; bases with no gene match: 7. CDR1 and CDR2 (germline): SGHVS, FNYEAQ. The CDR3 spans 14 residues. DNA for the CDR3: TGTGCCAGCAGCAGCCAGGGGGAGGTTTCACCCCTCCACTTT. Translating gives CASSSQGEVSPLHF.

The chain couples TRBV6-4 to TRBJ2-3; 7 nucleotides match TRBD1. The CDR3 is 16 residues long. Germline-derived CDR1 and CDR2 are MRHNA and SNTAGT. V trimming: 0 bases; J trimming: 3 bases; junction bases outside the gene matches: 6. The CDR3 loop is CASSDSAGGSTDTQYF. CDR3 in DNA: TGTGCCAGCAGTGACTCGGCAGGGGGATCTACAGATACGCAGTATTTT.

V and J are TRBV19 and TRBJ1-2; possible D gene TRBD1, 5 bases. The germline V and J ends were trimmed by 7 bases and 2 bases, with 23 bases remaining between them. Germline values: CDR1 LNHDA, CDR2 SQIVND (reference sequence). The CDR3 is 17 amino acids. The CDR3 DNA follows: TGTGCCAGTATTAGGTCCGACCTATGGCAGGGCAACTATGGCTACACCTTC. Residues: CASIRSDLWQGNYGYTF.

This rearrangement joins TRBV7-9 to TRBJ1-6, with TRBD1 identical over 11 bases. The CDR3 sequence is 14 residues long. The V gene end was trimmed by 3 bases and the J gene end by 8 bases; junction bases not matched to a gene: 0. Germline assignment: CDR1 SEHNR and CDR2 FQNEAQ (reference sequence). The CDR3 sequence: CASSLGQGDSPLHF. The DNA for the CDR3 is TGTGCCAGCAGCTTGGGACAGGGGGATTCACCCCTCCACTTT.

CDR3 in DNA: TGTGCCAGCAGTTTAAGGACAGGGGTGAACACTGAAGCTTTCTTT. This translates into CASSLRTGVNTEAFF. The chain uses TRBV27 and TRBJ1-1, with 9 bases aligning to TRBD1. This CDR3 has 15 residues. J lost 0 bases, V lost 2 bases, and 1 base had no gene match. CDR1 and CDR2 from the germline V gene are MNHEY and SMNVEV (reference sequence).

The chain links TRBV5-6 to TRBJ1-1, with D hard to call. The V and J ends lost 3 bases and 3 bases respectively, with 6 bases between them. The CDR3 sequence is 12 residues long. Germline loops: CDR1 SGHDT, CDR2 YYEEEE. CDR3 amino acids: CASSWSDTEAFF. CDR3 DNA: TGTGCCAGCAGCTGGTCGGACACTGAAGCTTTCTTT.

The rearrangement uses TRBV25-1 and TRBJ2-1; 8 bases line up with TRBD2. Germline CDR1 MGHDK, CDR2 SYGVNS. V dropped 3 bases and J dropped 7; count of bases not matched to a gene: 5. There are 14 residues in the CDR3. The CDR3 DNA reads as TGTGCCAGCAGTGAGAGCGGGGGTATGAATGAGCAGTTCTTC. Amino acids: CASSESGGMNEQFF.

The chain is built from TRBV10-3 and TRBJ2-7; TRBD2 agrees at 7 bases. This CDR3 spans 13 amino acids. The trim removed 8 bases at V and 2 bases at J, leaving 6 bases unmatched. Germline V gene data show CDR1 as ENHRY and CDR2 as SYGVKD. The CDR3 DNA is TGTGCCATCCGCGGGGGTTTCACCTACGAGCAGTACTTC. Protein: CAIRGGFTYEQYF.

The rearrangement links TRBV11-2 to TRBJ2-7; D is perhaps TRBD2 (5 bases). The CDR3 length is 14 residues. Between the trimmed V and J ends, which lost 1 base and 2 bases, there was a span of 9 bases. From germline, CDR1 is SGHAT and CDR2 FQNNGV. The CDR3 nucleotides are TGTGCCAGCAGCTTAGCGGGATCCCCCTACGAGCAGTACTTC. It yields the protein CASSLAGSPYEQYF. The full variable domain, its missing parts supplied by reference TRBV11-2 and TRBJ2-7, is EAGVAQSPRYKIIEKRQSVAFWCNPISGHATLYWYQQILGQGPKLLIQFQNNGVVDDSQLPKDRFSAERLKGVDSTLKIQPAKLEDSAVYLCASSLAGSPYEQYFGPGTRLTVT.

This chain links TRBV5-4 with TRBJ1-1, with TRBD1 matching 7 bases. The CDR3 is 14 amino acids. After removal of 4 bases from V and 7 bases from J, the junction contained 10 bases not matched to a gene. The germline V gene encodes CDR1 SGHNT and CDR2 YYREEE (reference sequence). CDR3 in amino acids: CASSQAGGRDEAFF. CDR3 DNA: TGTGCCAGCAGCCAAGCAGGGGGACGGGATGAAGCTTTCTTT.